Listed here are 9 T cell receptor beta chains from one sample, sequenced in a study of shared clonotypes between healthy human individuals. The assay was immunoSEQ multiplex PCR, and TCRdb's table has in-frame clones only and misses some. The repertoire holds some 1,100,000 clones, with about 80% as singletons. Sequencing was performed on memory CD4+ T cells from PBMCs. Subset noted: CD45RA-negative fraction. These receptors were taken from a man aged 18 to 29 in good health. Some clones in this sample may be carry-over from other donors' samples.

This clone was seen a single time. V usage is TRBV5-6 and J usage is TRBJ2-1; no clear D gene. The CDR3 length is 12 residues. Germline V gene data show CDR1 as SGHDT and CDR2 as YYEEEE. V was cut by 2 bases and J by 10 bases, with 10 bases left in between. The DNA of the CDR3 is TGTGCCAGCAGCTTTGCCTCGGCGGAGCAGTTCTTC. Translation: CASSFASAEQFF.

V is TRBV2 and J is TRBJ2-3; TRBD1 aligns across 9 bases. Germline CDR1 reads SNHLY; CDR2 reads FYNNEI. CDR3 length: 14 residues. V trimming: 8 bases; J trimming: 6 bases; junction bases outside the gene matches: 9. The CDR3 DNA reads as TGTGCCAGCGATCCGTGGACAGGGGAGGATACGCAGTATTTT. This sequence encodes CASDPWTGEDTQYF.

The CDR3: CASSQYPPSGGLSSYNEQFF. Written as DNA, the CDR3 is TGTGCCAGCAGCCAATACCCCCCTAGCGGGGGATTGAGCTCCTACAATGAGCAGTTCTTC. This chain uses TRBV27 with TRBJ2-1; 10 nucleotides agree with TRBD2. The CDR3 totals 20 residues. The ends lost 6 bases at V and 0 bases at J; junction bases unmatched: 17. CDR1 and CDR2 from the germline V gene are MNHEY and SMNVEV (reference sequence).

The V and J genes are TRBV5-1 and TRBJ1-4; perhaps TRBD1 as D (6 bases). Trimming cost V 0 bases and J 3 bases, with 15 bases left between them. Per germline, CDR1 SGHRS and CDR2 YFSETQ. This CDR3 contains 17 residues. The CDR3 spells CASSLDIAGAANEKLFF. DNA of the CDR3: TGCGCCAGCAGCTTGGACATAGCAGGGGCGGCTAATGAAAAACTGTTTTTT.

Many counts were recorded for this clone. The chain couples TRBV7-3 to TRBJ1-2, with TRBD1 as a possible D gene (6 bases). This CDR3 has 15 residues. Trimming stripped 5 bases from V and 4 bases from J, with 17 bases between. Germline assignment: CDR1 SGHTA and CDR2 FQGTGA. The CDR3 reads CASSQTGQSLYGYTF. In nucleotides, the CDR3 is TGTGCCAGCAGCCAAACCGGACAGAGCCTCTATGGCTACACCTTC.

The J gene is TRBJ2-1, the V gene TRBV9; 15 nucleotides line up with TRBD2. The CDR3 has 15 amino acids. Losses at the gene ends were 4 bases for V and 10 bases for J; bases not matched to a gene: 6. Germline-derived CDR1 and CDR2 are SGDLS and YYNGEE. CDR3 region: CASSPQGLAGGEQFF. CDR3 in DNA: TGTGCCAGCAGCCCCCAGGGACTAGCGGGAGGCGAGCAGTTCTTC. Full variable domain (missing parts from reference TRBV9 and TRBJ2-1): DSGVTQTPKHLITATGQRVTLRCSPRSGDLSVYWYQQSLDQGLQFLIQYYNGEERAKGNILERFSAQQFPDLHSELNLSSLELGDSALYFCASSPQGLAGGEQFFGPGTRLTVL.

The V gene is TRBV4-1, the J gene TRBJ2-5, with 7 bases lining up with TRBD2. V lost 1 base to trimming and J lost 1 base; unmatched junction nucleotides: 3. The germline V gene has CDR1 MGHRA and CDR2 YSYEKL. This CDR3 is 15 amino acids long. The CDR3 reads CASSQGASGQETQYF. The CDR3 bases are TGCGCCAGCAGCCAAGGGGCTAGCGGCCAAGAGACCCAGTACTTC.

The chain uses TRBV11-2 and TRBJ2-5, with a weak D call TRBD2 (6 bases). With 7 bases removed from V and 4 bases from J, the gap between germline ends came to 16 bases. CDR1 SGHAT and CDR2 FQNNGV come from the germline V gene. The CDR3 runs 14 residues. CDR3 nucleotide sequence: TGTGCCAGCACCAACAAGGAGGGACTAGAGACCCAGTACTTC. This translates into CASTNKEGLETQYF.

The chain is built from TRBV2 and TRBJ1-5, with 8 positions matching TRBD1. The length of the CDR3 is 14 residues. Germline CDR1 and CDR2: SNHLY and FYNNEI. The V gene end was trimmed by 7 bases and the J gene end by 6 bases; junction bases not matched to a gene: 8. The CDR3 loop reads CASTQDRVGQPQHF. Here the CDR3 DNA reads TGTGCCAGCACCCAGGACAGGGTGGGTCAGCCCCAGCATTTT. The complete variable domain, with remaining parts taken from reference TRBV2 and TRBJ1-5, reads EPEVTQTPSHQVTQMGQEVILRCVPISNHLYFYWYRQILGQKVEFLVSFYNNEISEKSEIFDDQFSVERPDGSNFTLKIRSTKLEDSAMYFCASTQDRVGQPQHFGDGTRLSIL.